This T cell receptor beta chain comes out of a study of T cells in tumors after PD-1 blockade. Overall study context: Each patient got pembrolizumab 200 mg every 3 weeks or cemiplimab 350 mg every 2 weeks.

The CDR3 runs to 16 residues. Germline loops: CDR1 LGHNA, CDR2 YSLEER. Trimming shortened V by 0 bases and J by 2 bases, and 14 bases separated the two germline ends. Profiled with immunoSEQ multiplex PCR; TCRdb holds only in-frame clones, not every one. The sample includes 30,000 to 40,000 clones, around four fifths seen only once; the top ten take roughly 40%. Material: PBMCs, obtained before anti-PD-1 treatment. The source of this sequence is a human donor with basal cell carcinoma. The J gene is TRBJ2-7, the V gene TRBV4-3; D is possibly TRBD1 (5 bases). CDR3 amino acids: CASSQDLGAPAYEQYF. The CDR3 nucleotides are TGCGCCAGCAGCCAAGATCTAGGGGCGCCCGCCTACGAGCAGTACTTC.